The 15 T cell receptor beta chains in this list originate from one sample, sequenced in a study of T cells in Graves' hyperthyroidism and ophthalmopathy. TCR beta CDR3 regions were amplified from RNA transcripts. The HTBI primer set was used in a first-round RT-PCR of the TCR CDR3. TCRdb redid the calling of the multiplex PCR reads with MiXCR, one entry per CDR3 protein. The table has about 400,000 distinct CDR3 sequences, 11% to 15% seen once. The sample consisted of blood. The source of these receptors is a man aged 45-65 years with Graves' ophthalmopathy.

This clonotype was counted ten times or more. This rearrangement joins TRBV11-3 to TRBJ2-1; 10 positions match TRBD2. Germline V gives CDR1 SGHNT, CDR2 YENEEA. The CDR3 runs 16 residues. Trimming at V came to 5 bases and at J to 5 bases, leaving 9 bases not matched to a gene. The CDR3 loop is CASSLVLAGVDNEQFF. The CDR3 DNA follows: TGTGCCAGCAGCCTCGTTCTAGCGGGAGTAGACAATGAGCAGTTCTTC.

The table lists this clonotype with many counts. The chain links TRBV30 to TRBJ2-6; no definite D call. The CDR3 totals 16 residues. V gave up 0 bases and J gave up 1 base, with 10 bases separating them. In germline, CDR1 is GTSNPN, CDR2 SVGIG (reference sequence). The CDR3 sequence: CAWSVRMGSGANVLTF. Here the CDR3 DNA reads TGTGCCTGGAGTGTACGAATGGGATCTGGGGCCAACGTCCTGACTTTC.

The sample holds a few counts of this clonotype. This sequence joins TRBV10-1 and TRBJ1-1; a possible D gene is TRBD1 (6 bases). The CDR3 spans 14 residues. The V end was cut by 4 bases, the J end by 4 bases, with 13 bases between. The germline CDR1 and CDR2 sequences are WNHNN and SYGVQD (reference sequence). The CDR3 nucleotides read TGCGCCAGCAGTGTCCAGGGGTTACCCACTGAAGCTTTCTTT. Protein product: CASSVQGLPTEAFF.

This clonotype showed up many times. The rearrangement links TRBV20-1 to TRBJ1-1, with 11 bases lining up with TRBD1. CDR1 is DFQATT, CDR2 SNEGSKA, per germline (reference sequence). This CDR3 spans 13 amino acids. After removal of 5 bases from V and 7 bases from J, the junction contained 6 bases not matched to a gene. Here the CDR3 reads CSAAGQGGYEAFF. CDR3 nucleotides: TGCAGTGCTGCGGGACAGGGGGGCTATGAAGCTTTCTTT.

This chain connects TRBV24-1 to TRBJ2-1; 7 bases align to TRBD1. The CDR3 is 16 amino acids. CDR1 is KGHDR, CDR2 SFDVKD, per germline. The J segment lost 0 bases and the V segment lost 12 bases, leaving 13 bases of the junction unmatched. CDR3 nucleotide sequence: TGTGCCGTCAGCTCCGGGACAGCGTACTCCTACAATGAGCAGTTCTTC. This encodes CAVSSGTAYSYNEQFF.

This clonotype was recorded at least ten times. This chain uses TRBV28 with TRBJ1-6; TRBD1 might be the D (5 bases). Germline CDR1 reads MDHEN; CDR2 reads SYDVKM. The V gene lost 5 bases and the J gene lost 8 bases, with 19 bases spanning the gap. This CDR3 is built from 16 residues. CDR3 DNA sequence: TGTGCCAGCAGTCCCCCCGGGACTTTGAGGGATTCACCCCTCCACTTT. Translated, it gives CASSPPGTLRDSPLHF.

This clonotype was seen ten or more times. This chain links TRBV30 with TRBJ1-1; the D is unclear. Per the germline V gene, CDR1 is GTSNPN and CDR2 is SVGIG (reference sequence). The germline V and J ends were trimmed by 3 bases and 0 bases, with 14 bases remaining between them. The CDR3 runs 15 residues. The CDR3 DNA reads TGTGCCTGGAGGGGGAGGGTAAGGGTGAACACTGAAGCTTTCTTT. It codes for CAWRGRVRVNTEAFF. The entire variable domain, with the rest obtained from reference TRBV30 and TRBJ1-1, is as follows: SQTIHQWPATLVQPVGSPLSLECTVEGTSNPNLYWYRQAAGRGLQLLFYSVGIGQISSEVPQNLSASRPQDRQFILSSKKLLLSDSGFYLCAWRGRVRVNTEAFFGQGTRLTVV.

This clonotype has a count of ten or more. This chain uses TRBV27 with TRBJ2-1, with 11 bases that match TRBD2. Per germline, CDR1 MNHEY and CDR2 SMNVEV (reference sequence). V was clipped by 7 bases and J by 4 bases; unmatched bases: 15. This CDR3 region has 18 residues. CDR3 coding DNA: TGTGCCAGCAAGGATCTACTAGCGGGAGCTGGGGCTTACAATGAGCAGTTCTTC. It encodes CASKDLLAGAGAYNEQFF.

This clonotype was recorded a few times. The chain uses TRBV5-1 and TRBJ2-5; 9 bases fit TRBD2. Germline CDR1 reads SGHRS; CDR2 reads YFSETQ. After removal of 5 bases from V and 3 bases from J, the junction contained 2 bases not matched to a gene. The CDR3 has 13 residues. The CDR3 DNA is TGCGCCAGCAGGCGACTAGCGGAAGAGACCCAGTACTTC. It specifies CASRRLAEETQYF.

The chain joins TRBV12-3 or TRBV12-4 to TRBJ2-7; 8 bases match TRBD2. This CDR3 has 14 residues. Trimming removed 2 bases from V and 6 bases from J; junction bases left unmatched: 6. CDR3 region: CASSLTGGPSEQYF. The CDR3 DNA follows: TGTGCCAGCAGTTTAACGGGAGGGCCGTCCGAGCAGTACTTC.

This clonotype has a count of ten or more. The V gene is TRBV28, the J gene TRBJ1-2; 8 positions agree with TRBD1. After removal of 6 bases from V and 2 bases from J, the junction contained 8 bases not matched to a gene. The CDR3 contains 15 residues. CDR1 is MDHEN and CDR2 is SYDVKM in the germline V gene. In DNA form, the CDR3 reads TGTGCCAGCAGCCCGGAGGACAGGGCAAACTATGGCTACACCTTC. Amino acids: CASSPEDRANYGYTF.

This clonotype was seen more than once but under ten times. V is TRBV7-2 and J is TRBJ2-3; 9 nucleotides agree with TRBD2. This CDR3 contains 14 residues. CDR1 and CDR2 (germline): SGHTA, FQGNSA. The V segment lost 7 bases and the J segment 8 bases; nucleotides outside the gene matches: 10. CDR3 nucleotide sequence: TGTGCCAGCACGGTCCCGGGACTAGCCTCTACGCAGTATTTT. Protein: CASTVPGLASTQYF.

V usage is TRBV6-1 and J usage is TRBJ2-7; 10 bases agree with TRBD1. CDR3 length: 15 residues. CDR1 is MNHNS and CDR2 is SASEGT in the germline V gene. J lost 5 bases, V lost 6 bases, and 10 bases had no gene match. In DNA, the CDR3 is TGTGCCAGCAGCTCCAGGGGACAGGGGTTCAACGAGCAGTACTTC. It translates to CASSSRGQGFNEQYF.

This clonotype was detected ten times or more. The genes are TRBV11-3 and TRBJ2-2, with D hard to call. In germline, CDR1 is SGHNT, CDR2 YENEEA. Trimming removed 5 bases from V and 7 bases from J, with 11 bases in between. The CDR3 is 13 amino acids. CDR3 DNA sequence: TGTGCCAGCAGCATCAACGAGGTCGGGGAGCTGTTTTTT. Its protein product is CASSINEVGELFF. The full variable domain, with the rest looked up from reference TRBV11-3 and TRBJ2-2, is EAGVVQSPRYKIIEKKQPVAFWCNPISGHNTLYWYLQNLGQGPELLIRYENEEAVDDSQLPKDRFSAERLKGVDSTLKIQPAELGDSAVYLCASSINEVGELFFGEGSRLTVL.

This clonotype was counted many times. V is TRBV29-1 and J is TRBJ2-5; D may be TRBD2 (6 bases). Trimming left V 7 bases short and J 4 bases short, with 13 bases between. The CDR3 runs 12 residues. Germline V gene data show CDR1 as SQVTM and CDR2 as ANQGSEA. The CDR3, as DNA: TGCAGCGCCACGAGCGGGCCAGAGACCCAGTACTTC. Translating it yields CSATSGPETQYF.